Listed here are 8 T cell receptor beta chains from one sample, sequenced in a study of blood T cell repertoires in COVID-19. Assay used: immunoSEQ multiplex PCR; TCRdb lists only in-frame clones, some missing. The sample shows tens of thousands of clones, around 78% of them seen only once. The sample was peripheral blood. The source is a human donor in a cohort sampled during active COVID-19.

This chain uses TRBV13 with TRBJ1-2, with D unresolved. The germline V and J ends were trimmed by 2 bases and 4 bases, with 8 bases remaining between them. This CDR3 contains 13 residues. CDR1 and CDR2 (germline): PRHDT, FYEKMQ (reference sequence). The CDR3 sequence: CASSLRGVYGYTF. The CDR3 bases are TGTGCCAGCAGCTTACGGGGAGTCTATGGCTACACCTTC.

The V gene is TRBV10-3, the J gene TRBJ2-7, with D perhaps TRBD1 (5 bases). This CDR3 is built from 12 residues. V was pared by 7 bases and J by 4 bases, with 11 bases between. Per germline, CDR1 ENHRY and CDR2 SYGVKD. The CDR3 DNA reads as TGTGCCATCAAGGACAACTGGTACGAGCAGTACTTC. Translation gives CAIKDNWYEQYF.

The chain recombines TRBV12-3 or TRBV12-4 with TRBJ1-2; 8 bases map to TRBD1. V dropped 7 bases and J dropped 4; count of bases not matched to a gene: 5. The CDR3 is made up of 13 amino acids. The CDR3 reads CASNTGQGYGYTF. The CDR3 region has the DNA TGTGCCAGCAACACCGGACAGGGCTATGGCTACACCTTC.

The chain couples TRBV6-5 to TRBJ1-2, with D possibly being TRBD1 (6 bases). The V and J ends lost 5 bases and 8 bases respectively, with 18 bases between them. This CDR3 contains 14 residues. Germline V gene data show CDR1 as MNHEY and CDR2 as SVGAGI. The CDR3 bases are TGTGCCAGCAGTCCTCAAACAGGGTTGAGCGGCTACACCTTC. Translation: CASSPQTGLSGYTF.

The CDR3 region has the DNA TGTGCCAGCAGTTTGTCAGGGAGGATCTATGGCTACACCTTC. Protein sequence: CASSLSGRIYGYTF. This sequence joins TRBV28 and TRBJ1-2, with a possible D match to TRBD1 (5 bases). This CDR3 has 14 amino acids. Trimming removed 3 bases at V and 4 bases at J, with 12 bases between. Germline CDR1 reads MDHEN; CDR2 reads SYDVKM.

The chain links TRBV4-2 to TRBJ1-1; 9 nucleotides line up with TRBD1. The V gene's germline CDR1 is LGHNA and CDR2 YNFKEQ. Germline trimming cut 0 bases from V and 5 bases from J; bases unmatched to any gene: 22. This CDR3 has 21 residues. In DNA, the CDR3 is TGTGCCAGCAGCCAAGAATTTGATTTGTGGGGACAGGGAACACCCGGGACTGAAGCTTTCTTT. Its protein product is CASSQEFDLWGQGTPGTEAFF.

As concerns this clone: The CDR3 does not end in the conserved phenylalanine or tryptophan, so this is likely a read error. The DNA is omitted, as the CDR3 cannot be located on it reliably, and the CDR3 follows TCRdb's listing. This chain links TRBV10-3 with TRBJ1-2. The germline V gene has CDR1 ENHRY and CDR2 SYGVKD. The CDR3 is 13 residues long, ends included. The CDR3: CAISDPLSGGVRL.

This chain links TRBV2 with TRBJ1-5; possible D gene TRBD1, 6 bases. Germline V gene data show CDR1 as SNHLY and CDR2 as FYNNEI. With 6 bases removed from V and 4 bases from J, the gap between germline ends came to 13 bases. CDR3 length equals 14 residues. In DNA form, the CDR3 reads TGTGCCAGCAGGGACAGTCCCTGGAATCAGCCCCAGCATTTT. This sequence encodes CASRDSPWNQPQHF.